This T cell receptor beta chain is drawn from a study of blood T cell repertoires in COVID-19. Trimming removed 11 bases at V and 5 bases at J, with 16 bases between. CDR3 length equals 13 residues. The germline gives CDR1 SNHLY, CDR2 FYNNEI. Clones were read by immunoSEQ multiplex PCR, and TCRdb kept only the in-frame ones, dropping some. The repertoire holds 160,000 or so clones, with 65% to 90% as singletons. The genes are TRBV2 and TRBJ2-1; D may be TRBD2 (6 bases). The sequence was obtained from a man between 45 and 60 years old who had recovered from COVID-19. Sequencing input: PBMCs or T cells enriched from blood (not recorded which). The chain's CDR3 is CACLRDGNNEQFF. Here the CDR3 DNA reads TGTGCCTGCCTGCGGGACGGAAACAATGAGCAGTTCTTC.